The present TCR beta chain was sequenced within a study of T-cell reconstitution after alpha-beta-depleted transplantation in children. About this clonotype: Its antigen is not known.

Study-wide results and caveats: It was surviving recipient T cells and thymic progenitors that gave some patients high TCRbeta diversity at day 60. Alpha-beta T cells about two months after transplant reportedly derived from several hundred expanded graft clones. When one year had passed after transplant, most T-cell counts and diversity came from newly produced T cells.

This CDR3 has 14 amino acids. V gave up 5 bases and J gave up 3 bases; unmatched junction bases: 4. Germline lookup yields CDR1 LGHNA and CDR2 YSLEER. Construction of the TCRbeta library involved unique molecular identifiers. Via MiXCR, TCRdb re-called the PCR reads, giving one row per CDR3 protein. The table has some 600,000 distinct CDR3 sequences, 13% seen once; the top ten hold around 2%. The receptor comes from a male patient under 18 who had a stem cell transplant for acute myeloid leukemia, so the T cells may come from the graft donor. The specimen was PBMCs, mostly from graft donor cells, collected 360 days after TCRalphabeta/CD19-depleted stem cell transplant. The chain links TRBV4-3 to TRBJ1-5; 7 bases align to TRBD1. CDR3 sequence reads: CASSETGVNQPQHF. The CDR3 DNA reads as TGCGCCAGCAGCGAAACAGGGGTCAATCAGCCCCAGCATTTT.